This T cell receptor beta chain came from a study of cytomegalovirus exposure and HLA in healthy donors. General study points: Among immune exposure information, only CMV serostatus was available. For most TCR beta V segments, an earlier analysis put the productive rate at about 90% or about 30% of the time. Rarity marked most TCR sequences, yet some public TCRs occurred in many donors. Accurate prediction of HLA-A and HLA-B alleles (for most subjects) was reportedly achieved from TCR beta sequences.

There are a few counts of this clone. The antigen is undetermined. This PCR relied on a set of 60 Vbeta primers and 13 Jbeta primers. The protocol was immunoSEQ multiplex PCR, while the TCRdb copy is restricted to in-frame clones and leaves out a portion. The sample has just over 150,000 clones, over 65% seen once. The sequencing input was PBMCs. The clonotype originates from a woman aged 40-49 years in good health and CMV-seronegative.

As DNA, the CDR3 is TGTGCCAGCAGCTTGGCTAGCGGTGCAGAGACCCAGTACTTC. Its protein product is CASSLASGAETQYF. The chain combines TRBV7-2 with TRBJ2-5; 7 nucleotides line up with TRBD2. This CDR3 is 14 amino acids long. J gave up 4 bases and V 3 bases, and 5 bases lay outside the gene matches. Germline-derived CDR1 and CDR2 are SGHTA and FQGNSA.